The 21 T cell receptor beta chains below all came from one sample that was sequenced in a study of T-cell memory formation after mild COVID-19. In TCRdb, the 5' RACE reads were re-called with MiXCR into one record per CDR3 protein. The sample lists almost 350,000 distinct CDR3 sequences, 20% to 25% occurring once. The sample taken for sequencing was PBMCs or a T cell subset sorted from them (not recorded which). Every receptor here comes from a man aged 18 to 29 who had mild COVID-19 (a few samples of this study predate the infection). Cell type and time point are not known.

This rearrangement joins TRBV3-1 to TRBJ2-7, with a possible D match to TRBD1 (5 bases). V lost 7 bases and J lost 5, with 12 bases in between. CDR1 LGHDT and CDR2 YNNKEL come from the germline V gene (reference sequence). The CDR3 spans 12 residues. CDR3 sequence reads: CASKAGLDEQYF. The CDR3 DNA is TGTGCCAGCAAAGCAGGGCTTGACGAGCAGTACTTC.

This clonotype was detected a few times. The chain is built from TRBV6-2 or TRBV6-3 and TRBJ1-5; 7 bases are shared with TRBD1. The germline V gene encodes CDR1 MNHEY and CDR2 SVGEGT. After removal of 8 bases from V and 3 bases from J, the junction contained 7 bases not matched to a gene. This CDR3 has 14 residues. CDR3 amino acids: CASGKDRDNQPQHF. As DNA, the CDR3 is TGTGCCAGCGGAAAAGACAGGGACAATCAGCCCCAGCATTTT.

The V call is TRBV29-1, the J call TRBJ2-7; D not certain. This CDR3 has 12 residues. Germline-derived CDR1 and CDR2 are SQVTM and ANQGSEA. With 4 bases removed from V and 3 bases from J, the gap between germline ends came to 10 bases. The CDR3 DNA follows: TGCAGCGTTGTCGAGATGGGCTACGAGCAGTACTTC. Its translation is CSVVEMGYEQYF.

This clonotype has just a few counts. V usage is TRBV12-3 or TRBV12-4 and J usage is TRBJ2-3; D perhaps matches TRBD1 (5 bases). This CDR3 comprises 14 residues. V was cut by 6 bases and J by 4 bases, with 14 bases left in between. Here the CDR3 reads CASRPGIQADTQYF. In nucleotides, the CDR3 is TGTGCCAGCAGACCAGGGATTCAGGCAGATACGCAGTATTTT.

V and J are TRBV7-9 and TRBJ1-6; a possible D gene is TRBD1 (6 bases). The CDR3 consists of 16 residues. Germline V gives CDR1 SEHNR, CDR2 FQNEAQ (reference sequence). Trimming cost V 2 bases and J 6 bases, with 14 bases left between them. The CDR3 reads CASSLKAGARNSPLHF. As DNA, the CDR3 is TGTGCCAGCAGCTTAAAGGCAGGGGCCCGTAATTCACCCCTCCACTTT. Supplemented by reference TRBV7-9 and TRBJ1-6, the full variable domain reads DTGVSQNPRHKITKRGQNVTFRCDPISEHNRLYWYRQTLGQGPEFLTYFQNEAQLEKSRLLSDRFSAERPKGSFSTLEIQRTEQGDSAMYLCASSLKAGARNSPLHFGNGTRLTVT.

This clonotype appeared a few times. This chain connects TRBV5-1 to TRBJ1-1, with D possibly TRBD1 on 6 matching bases. The CDR3 length is 15 residues. Between the trimmed V and J ends, which lost 0 bases and 3 bases, there was a span of 12 bases. Germline loops: CDR1 SGHRS, CDR2 YFSETQ. The chain's CDR3 is CASSLGTGLDTEAFF. The CDR3 nucleotides read TGCGCCAGCAGCTTGGGTACAGGGCTAGACACTGAAGCTTTCTTT.

This clonotype was counted at least ten times. The DNA of the CDR3 is TGTGCCAGTAGCCCATCCGGGGCCACAGATACGCAGTATTTT. Translating gives CASSPSGATDTQYF. This chain uses TRBV19 with TRBJ2-3, with D perhaps assigned TRBD1 or TRBD2 (5 bases each). Trimming pared 6 bases from V and 2 bases from J, leaving 12 bases between. CDR1 and CDR2 (germline): LNHDA, SQIVND (reference sequence). The CDR3 extends over 14 amino acids.

This clonotype was counted between two and nine times. V and J are TRBV5-5 and TRBJ2-5, with D uncertain. Germline loops: CDR1 SGHKS, CDR2 YYEKEE (reference sequence). The V end was cut by 0 bases, the J end by 6 bases, with 12 bases between. CDR3 length: 14 residues. The CDR3 bases are TGTGCCAGCAGCTTGGGGGCCCTACCACAGACCCAGTACTTC. Translation: CASSLGALPQTQYF. The full variable domain, rest sourced from reference TRBV5-5 and TRBJ2-5, is DAGVTQSPTHLIKTRGQQVTLRCSPISGHKSVSWYQQVLGQGPQFIFQYYEKEERGRGNFPDRFSARQFPNYSSELNVNALLLGDSALYLCASSLGALPQTQYFGPGTRLLVL.

This clonotype came up a few times. The chain has TRBV7-6 and TRBJ2-5; 12 positions agree with TRBD2. The germline gives CDR1 SGHVS, CDR2 FNYEAQ. Unmatched junction bases numbered 7, after V lost 5 bases and J lost 0 bases. The CDR3 length is 17 residues. CDR3 coding DNA: TGTGCCAGCAGCCGACTAGCGGGGGCTACCTACCAAGAGACCCAGTACTTC. Its translation is CASSRLAGATYQETQYF.

The V and J genes are TRBV10-3 and TRBJ2-3; D may match TRBD1 or TRBD2 (6 bases each). This CDR3 is 17 amino acids long. V lost 0 bases to trimming and J lost 5 bases, with 18 bases between them. CDR1 and CDR2 (germline): ENHRY, SYGVKD. As DNA, the CDR3 is TGTGCCATCAGTGAGTCTTACAGGGTGGGAGGAGGAGATACGCAGTATTTT. Its translation: CAISESYRVGGGDTQYF.

The rearrangement uses TRBV29-1 and TRBJ1-3; D uncertain. Deletions cut 3 bases from V and 0 bases from J, with 6 bases between. Germline V gene data show CDR1 as SQVTM and CDR2 as ANQGSEA. CDR3 length: 13 amino acids. CDR3 loop: CSVEVGSGNTIYF. Written as DNA, the CDR3 is TGCAGCGTTGAGGTGGGCTCTGGAAACACCATATATTTT. The full variable domain, with the rest looked up from reference TRBV29-1 and TRBJ1-3, is SAVISQKPSRDICQRGTSLTIQCQVDSQVTMMFWYRQQPGQSLTLIATANQGSEATYESGFVIDKFPISRPNLTFSTLTVSNMSPEDSSIYLCSVEVGSGNTIYFGEGSWLTVV.

The chain couples TRBV19 to TRBJ2-6; no reliable D call. This CDR3 contains 15 residues. The germline gives CDR1 LNHDA, CDR2 SQIVND (reference sequence). V lost 7 bases and J 1 base, leaving 11 bases between the germline ends. CDR3 sequence (DNA): TGTGCCAGTATCGCCCGGTATTCTGGGGCCAACGTCCTGACTTTC. Translated: CASIARYSGANVLTF.

The V call is TRBV20-1, the J call TRBJ2-1, with D perhaps TRBD2 (5 bases). This CDR3 has 11 amino acids. Deletions cut 3 bases from V and 8 bases from J, with 8 bases between. Germline CDR1 reads DFQATT; CDR2 reads SNEGSKA (reference sequence). In DNA, the CDR3 is TGCAGTGCTAGCGGGGTTGATGAGCAGTTCTTC. Encoded protein: CSASGVDEQFF.

A few counts support this clonotype. The chain uses TRBV7-2 and TRBJ2-3; 11 positions match TRBD2. Trimming took 3 bases from V and 2 from J; bases not matched to a gene: 4. CDR1 SGHTA and CDR2 FQGNSA come from the germline V gene. The CDR3 is 16 residues long. The chain's CDR3 is CASSFRLAGITDTQYF. The CDR3 nucleotides read TGTGCCAGCAGCTTTCGACTAGCGGGAATCACAGATACGCAGTATTTT.

This clonotype was counted ten times or more. CDR3 residues: CASSSFETQYF. The CDR3 DNA reads as TGTGCCAGCAGTTCCTTCGAGACCCAGTACTTC. The genes are TRBV6-2 or TRBV6-3 and TRBJ2-5; D unresolved. The ends were cut back, 4 bases at V and 5 bases at J, with 5 bases in the middle. The CDR3 sequence is 11 residues long. Germline values: CDR1 MNHEY, CDR2 SVGEGT.

Worth noting for this clonotype: Because the CDR3 is missing its conserved closing phenylalanine or tryptophan, this is likely a read error. This chain joins TRBV10-3 and TRBJ2-7; TRBD1 agrees at 7 bases. This CDR3 contains 10 residues. Germline lookup yields CDR1 ENHRY and CDR2 SYGVKD. The CDR3 DNA is TGTGCTCCCAGGGGGTACGAGCAGTACTTA. It yields the protein CAPRGYEQYL.

The table lists this clonotype with a few counts. V is TRBV7-9 and J is TRBJ1-2; 7 bases match TRBD1. Trimming removed 2 bases from V and 8 bases from J; junction bases left unmatched: 14. The CDR3 has 16 amino acids. Germline CDR1 SEHNR, CDR2 FQNEAQ (reference sequence). The CDR3 bases are TGTGCCAGCAGCTTACATAAGACAGGGATGGGCCGCGGCTACACCTTC. This sequence encodes CASSLHKTGMGRGYTF.

This clonotype has a handful of counts. The chain joins TRBV4-2 to TRBJ1-2; 9 bases fit TRBD1. CDR1 is LGHNA and CDR2 is YNFKEQ in the germline V gene. J was trimmed by 11 bases and V by 4 bases; bases with no gene match: 11. CDR3 size: 14 residues. This CDR3 is CASSPEGQGIGYTF. The CDR3 DNA is TGTGCCAGCAGCCCCGAGGGACAGGGAATCGGTTACACCTTC.

This clonotype came up a few times. The chain recombines TRBV28 with TRBJ2-1; 11 positions agree with TRBD1. The CDR3 has 15 residues. J was trimmed by 7 bases and V by 3 bases; bases with no gene match: 5. Germline V gives CDR1 MDHEN, CDR2 SYDVKM. DNA of the CDR3: TGTGCCAGCAGTTTCCGGGACAGGGGGATAAATGAGCAGTTCTTC. Translation: CASSFRDRGINEQFF.

Only a few counts were recorded for this clonotype. The rearrangement links TRBV11-2 to TRBJ1-5, with D possibly matching TRBD1 (6 bases). CDR1 is SGHAT, CDR2 FQNNGV, per germline. CDR3 length equals 13 residues. Between the trimmed V and J ends, which lost 2 bases and 7 bases, there was a span of 9 bases. CDR3 DNA sequence: TGTGCCAGCAGCTTATCCAGGGGCCAGCCCCAGCATTTT. Translated, it gives CASSLSRGQPQHF.

Ten or more counts support this clonotype. The chain has TRBV4-3 and TRBJ2-5; D unclear. Germline V gene sequence: CDR1 LGHNA, CDR2 YSLEER. The V and J ends lost 0 bases and 11 bases respectively, with 13 bases between them. The CDR3 runs 13 residues. CDR3 sequence (DNA): TGCGCCAGCAGCCAAGAAACTTGGGGAACGCAGTACTTC. As protein: CASSQETWGTQYF.